This T cell receptor beta chain was obtained from a study of sequential checkpoint blockade in melanoma. About the research overall: Maintenance nivolumab came after either treatment sequence.

The V gene's germline CDR1 is SEHNR and CDR2 FQNEAQ (reference sequence). The V end lost 3 bases, the J end lost 5 bases, and 16 bases lay between the germline ends. The length of the CDR3 is 15 residues. Stated treatment: randomized to nivolumab then ipilimumab (arm A) or the reverse (arm B). This clone was observed a single time. Method: immunoSEQ multiplex PCR; TCRdb's copy keeps in-frame clones and lacks some. The data show fewer than 40,000 clones, with about 88% seen just once and roughly an eighth held by the top ten. The sample consisted of CD8+ T cells sorted from blood (inferred from file names), taken from a patient given nivolumab and ipilimumab in sequence. This chain joins TRBV7-9 and TRBJ2-5; perhaps TRBD2 as D (7 bases). This TCR was sampled from a human donor with melanoma. The CDR3 loop is CASSFLGGGDETQYF. CDR3 coding DNA: TGTGCCAGCAGCTTCCTGGGGGGGGGCGATGAGACCCAGTACTTC.